This record concerns one T cell receptor (beta chain) sequence. Authors' analysis steps: Estimation of nucleated cell counts relied on the amplification of reference gene primers. Sequenced by immunoSEQ multiplex PCR; TCRdb stores in-frame clones only, minus some. V and J calls and clone size come straight from that table; D and trimming were deduced from the DNA. This repertoire shows 150,000 to 200,000 clones, 81% found once; its top ten account for approximately 11%. This specimen comes from a study of blood T cell repertoires in COVID-19. As for the study in general: Whether acute or convalescent, the COVID-19 samples came from the United States, Italy and Spain. The cDNA or gDNA used as material had been derived from T cells, B-cell-depleted T cells, or PBMCs.

This sequence was found in a man in his sixties with active or convalescent COVID-19. Sequencing was performed on peripheral blood.

CDR3 protein: CASSLQPGQITGELFF. The CDR3 DNA follows: TGTGCCAGCAGCTTACAACCGGGACAGATTACCGGGGAGCTGTTTTTT. The rearrangement joins TRBV7-6 to TRBJ2-2; 7 bases align to TRBD1. Germline trimming cut 2 bases from V and 5 bases from J; bases unmatched to any gene: 8. CDR3 length equals 16 residues. In germline, CDR1 is SGHVS, CDR2 FNYEAQ.